This TCR beta chain originates from a study of shared clonotypes between healthy human individuals. The germline V gene has CDR1 MNHEY and CDR2 SVGAGI. Trimming left V 6 bases short and J 1 base short, with 15 bases between. The CDR3 length is 15 residues. Overall study results and limits: Unshared clonotypes carried lower generation probabilities than those common to all four donors.

The study ran the assay at deep level. The method was immunoSEQ multiplex PCR; TCRdb's version includes in-frame clones alone and lacks a portion of them. The sample includes 500,000 to 700,000 clones, around 96% seen only once; the top ten take around 0.11%. Worth noting for this clone: Antigen specificity is unknown.

Selected positively for CCR7 and CD45RO-negative, naive CD8 cells excluded terminally differentiated effector memory CD45RA+ cells. The donors, all of them Caucasian adults, lived in Nashville, Tennessee. Sequencing was performed on naive CD8+ T cells sorted from blood. V is TRBV6-5 and J is TRBJ1-1; D unclear. This clonotype originated in a young woman in good health. This CDR3 reads CASSSGMSRNTEAFF. The CDR3 nucleotides are TGTGCCAGCAGCTCAGGTATGTCGAGGAACACTGAAGCTTTCTTT.